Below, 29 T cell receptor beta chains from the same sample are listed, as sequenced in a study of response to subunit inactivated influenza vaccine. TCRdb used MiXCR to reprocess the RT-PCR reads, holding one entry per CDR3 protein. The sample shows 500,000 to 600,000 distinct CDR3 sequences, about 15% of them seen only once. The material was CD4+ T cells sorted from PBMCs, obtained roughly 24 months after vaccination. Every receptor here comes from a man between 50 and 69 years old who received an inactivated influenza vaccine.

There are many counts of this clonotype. This CDR3 is CASSPGTSEDTQYF. CDR3 DNA sequence: TGTGCCAGCAGCCCGGGGACTAGCGAAGATACGCAGTATTTT. The chain is built from TRBV4-2 and TRBJ2-3; 10 bases are a match to TRBD2. V shed 4 bases and J 5 bases; nucleotides not matched to a gene: 3. Germline values: CDR1 LGHNA, CDR2 YNFKEQ. There are 14 residues in the CDR3.

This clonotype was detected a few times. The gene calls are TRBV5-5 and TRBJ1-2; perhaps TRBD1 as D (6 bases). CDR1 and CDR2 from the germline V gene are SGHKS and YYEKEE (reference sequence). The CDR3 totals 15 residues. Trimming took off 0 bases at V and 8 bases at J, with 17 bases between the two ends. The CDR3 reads CASSLADRRGEGYTF. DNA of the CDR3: TGTGCCAGCAGCTTGGCCGATCGCAGGGGAGAAGGCTACACCTTC.

DNA of the CDR3: TGTGCCAGCAGCACAACCGGGACAGGGACCTACGAGCAGTACTTC. Its protein product is CASSTTGTGTYEQYF. The rearrangement uses TRBV7-2 and TRBJ2-7, with 9 positions matching TRBD1. J lost 2 bases, V lost 5 bases, and 7 bases had no gene match. Germline V gives CDR1 SGHTA, CDR2 FQGNSA. The CDR3 is 15 residues long.

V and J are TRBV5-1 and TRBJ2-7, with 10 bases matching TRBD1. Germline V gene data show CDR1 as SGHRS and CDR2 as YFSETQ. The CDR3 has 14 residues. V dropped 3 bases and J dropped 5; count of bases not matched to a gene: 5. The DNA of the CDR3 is TGCGCCAGCAGCTCACCGGGACAGGGGAACGAGCAGTACTTC. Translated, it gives CASSSPGQGNEQYF. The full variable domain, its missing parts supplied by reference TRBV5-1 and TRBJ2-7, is KAGVTQTPRYLIKTRGQQVTLSCSPISGHRSVSWYQQTPGQGLQFLFEYFSETQRNKGNFPGRFSGRQFSNSRSEMNVSTLELGDSALYLCASSSPGQGNEQYFGPGTRLTVT.

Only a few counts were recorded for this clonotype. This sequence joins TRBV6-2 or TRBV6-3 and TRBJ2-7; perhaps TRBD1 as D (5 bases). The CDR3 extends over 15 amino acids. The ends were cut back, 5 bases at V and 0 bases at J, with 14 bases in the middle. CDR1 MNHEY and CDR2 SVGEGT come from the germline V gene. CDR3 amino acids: CASSPTEFSSYEQYF. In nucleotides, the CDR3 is TGTGCCAGCAGTCCGACAGAGTTTTCCTCCTACGAGCAGTACTTC.

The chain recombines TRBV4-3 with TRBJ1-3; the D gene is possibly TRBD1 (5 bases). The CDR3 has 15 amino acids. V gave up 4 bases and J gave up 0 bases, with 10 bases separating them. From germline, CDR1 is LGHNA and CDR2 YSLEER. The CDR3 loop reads CASSPGGGSGNTIYF. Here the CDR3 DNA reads TGCGCCAGCAGCCCGGGGGGGGGCTCTGGAAACACCATATATTTT.

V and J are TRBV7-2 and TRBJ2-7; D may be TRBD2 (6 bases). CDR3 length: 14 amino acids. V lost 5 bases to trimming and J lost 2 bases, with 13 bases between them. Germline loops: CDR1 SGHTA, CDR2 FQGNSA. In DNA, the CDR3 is TGTGCCAGCAGCCCGTCTAGCGCCACCTACGAGCAGTACTTC. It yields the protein CASSPSSATYEQYF. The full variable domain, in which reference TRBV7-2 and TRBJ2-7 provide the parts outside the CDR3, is GAGVSQSPSNKVTEKGKDVELRCDPISGHTALYWYRQSLGQGLEFLIYFQGNSAPDKSGLPSDRFSAERTGGSVSTLTIQRTQQEDSAVYLCASSPSSATYEQYFGPGTRLTVT.

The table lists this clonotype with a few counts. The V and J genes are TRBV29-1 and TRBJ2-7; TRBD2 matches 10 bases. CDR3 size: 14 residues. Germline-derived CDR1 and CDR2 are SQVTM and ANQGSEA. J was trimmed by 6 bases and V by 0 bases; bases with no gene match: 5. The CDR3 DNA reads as TGCAGCGTTGAAGACCCTAGCGGGAGTCCCGAGCAGTACTTC. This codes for CSVEDPSGSPEQYF.

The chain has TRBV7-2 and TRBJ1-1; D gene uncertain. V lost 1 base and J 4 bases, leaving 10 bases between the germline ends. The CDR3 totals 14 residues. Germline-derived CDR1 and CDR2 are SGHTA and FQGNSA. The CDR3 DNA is TGTGCCAGCAGCTTAGTGGTCGGGGTCACTGAAGCTTTCTTT. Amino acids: CASSLVVGVTEAFF.

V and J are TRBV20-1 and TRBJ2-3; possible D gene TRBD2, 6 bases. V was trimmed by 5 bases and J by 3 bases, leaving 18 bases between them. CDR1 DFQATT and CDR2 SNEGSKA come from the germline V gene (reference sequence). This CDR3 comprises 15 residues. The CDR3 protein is CSALGLQGWTDTQYF. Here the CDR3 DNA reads TGCAGTGCTTTGGGACTCCAAGGATGGACAGATACGCAGTATTTT.

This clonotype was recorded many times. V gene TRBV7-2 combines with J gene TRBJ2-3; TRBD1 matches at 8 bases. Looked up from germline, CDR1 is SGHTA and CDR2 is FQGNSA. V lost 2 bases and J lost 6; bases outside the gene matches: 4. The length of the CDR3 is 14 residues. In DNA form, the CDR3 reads TGTGCCAGCAGCTTAACAGGGGGATTTGATACGCAGTATTTT. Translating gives CASSLTGGFDTQYF. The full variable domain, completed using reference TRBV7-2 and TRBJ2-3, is GAGVSQSPSNKVTEKGKDVELRCDPISGHTALYWYRQSLGQGLEFLIYFQGNSAPDKSGLPSDRFSAERTGGSVSTLTIQRTQQEDSAVYLCASSLTGGFDTQYFGPGTRLTVL.

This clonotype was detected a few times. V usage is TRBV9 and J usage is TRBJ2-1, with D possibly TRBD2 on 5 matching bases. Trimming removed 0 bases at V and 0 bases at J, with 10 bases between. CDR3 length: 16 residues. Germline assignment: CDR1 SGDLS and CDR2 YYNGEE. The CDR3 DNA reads TGTGCCAGCAGCGTAGGACCGGCGGGCTCCTACAATGAGCAGTTCTTC. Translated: CASSVGPAGSYNEQFF.

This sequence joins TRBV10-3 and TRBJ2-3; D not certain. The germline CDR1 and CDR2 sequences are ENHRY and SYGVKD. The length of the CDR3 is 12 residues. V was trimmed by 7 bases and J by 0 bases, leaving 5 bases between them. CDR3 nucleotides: TGTGCCATCAAGAGTAGCACAGATACGCAGTATTTT. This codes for CAIKSSTDTQYF.

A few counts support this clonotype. The CDR3 region is CASSDPAGEPSPKYF. CDR3 coding DNA: TGCGCCAGCAGTGACCCAGCGGGGGAACCCTCCCCAAAGTACTTC. V usage is TRBV5-1 and J usage is TRBJ2-5; 8 nucleotides agree with TRBD2. CDR1 and CDR2 (germline): SGHRS, YFSETQ. Trimming at V came to 5 bases and at J to 12 bases, leaving 18 bases not matched to a gene. The CDR3 is made up of 15 amino acids.

For the CDR3, the DNA is TGCAGTGCTAGAGATCGACTAGCGGGGGGCAATAAAGGGACCCAGTACTTC. Protein sequence: CSARDRLAGGNKGTQYF. V usage is TRBV20-1 and J usage is TRBJ2-5; 13 nucleotides agree with TRBD2. Germline CDR1 is DFQATT and CDR2 is SNEGSKA (reference sequence). V shed 0 bases, J shed 7 bases, and the junction held 11 bases outside the gene matches. This CDR3 has 17 amino acids.

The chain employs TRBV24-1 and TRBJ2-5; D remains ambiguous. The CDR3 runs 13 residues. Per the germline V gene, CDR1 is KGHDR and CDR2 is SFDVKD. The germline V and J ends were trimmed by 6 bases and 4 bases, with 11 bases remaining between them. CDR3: CATSPGGSETQYF. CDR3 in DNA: TGTGCCACCAGTCCCGGCGGTTCAGAGACCCAGTACTTC.

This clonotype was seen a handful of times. The CDR3 bases are TGTGCCAGCAGTGAATGGGACAATCAGCCCCAGCATTTT. Encoded protein: CASSEWDNQPQHF. The gene calls are TRBV12-3 or TRBV12-4 and TRBJ1-5; D ambiguous. The CDR3 consists of 13 residues. V lost 5 bases, J lost 3 bases, and 8 bases lay in between.

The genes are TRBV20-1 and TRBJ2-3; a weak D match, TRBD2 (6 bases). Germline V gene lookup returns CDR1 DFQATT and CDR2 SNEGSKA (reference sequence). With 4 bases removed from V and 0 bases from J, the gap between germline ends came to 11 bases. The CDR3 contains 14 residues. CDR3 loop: CSAKGGPSTDTQYF. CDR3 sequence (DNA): TGCAGTGCTAAGGGAGGTCCCAGCACAGATACGCAGTATTTT.

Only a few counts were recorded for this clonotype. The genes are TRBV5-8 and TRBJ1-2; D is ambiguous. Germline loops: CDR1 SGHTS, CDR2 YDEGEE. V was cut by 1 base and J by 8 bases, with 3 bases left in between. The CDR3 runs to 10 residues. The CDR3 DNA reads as TGTGCCAGCAGCTTGCGAGGCTACACCTTC. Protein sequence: CASSLRGYTF.

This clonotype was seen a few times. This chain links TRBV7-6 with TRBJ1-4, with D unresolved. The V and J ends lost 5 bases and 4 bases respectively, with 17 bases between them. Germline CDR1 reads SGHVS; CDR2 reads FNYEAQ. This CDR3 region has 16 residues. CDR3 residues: CASSPLGGRSNEKLFF. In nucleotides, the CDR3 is TGTGCCAGCAGCCCCTTAGGTGGACGCAGTAATGAAAAACTGTTTTTT.

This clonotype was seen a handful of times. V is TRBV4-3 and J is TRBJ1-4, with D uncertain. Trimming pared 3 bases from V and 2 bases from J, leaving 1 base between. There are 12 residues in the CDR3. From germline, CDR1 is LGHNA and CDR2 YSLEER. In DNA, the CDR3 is TGCGCCAGCAGCCAGACTAATGAAAAACTGTTTTTT. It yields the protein CASSQTNEKLFF.

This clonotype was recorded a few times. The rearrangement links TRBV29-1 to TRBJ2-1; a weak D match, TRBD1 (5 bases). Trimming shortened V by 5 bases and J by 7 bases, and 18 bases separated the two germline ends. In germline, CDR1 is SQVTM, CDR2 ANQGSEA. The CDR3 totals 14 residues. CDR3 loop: CSVQGAPVLNEQFF. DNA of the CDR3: TGCAGCGTTCAAGGGGCCCCCGTTCTGAATGAGCAGTTCTTC.

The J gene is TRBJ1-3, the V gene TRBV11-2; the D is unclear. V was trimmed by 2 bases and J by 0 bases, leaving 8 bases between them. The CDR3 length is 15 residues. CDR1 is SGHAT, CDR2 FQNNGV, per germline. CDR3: CASSLSAFSGNTIYF. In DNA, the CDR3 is TGTGCCAGCAGCTTATCCGCGTTCTCTGGAAACACCATATATTTT.

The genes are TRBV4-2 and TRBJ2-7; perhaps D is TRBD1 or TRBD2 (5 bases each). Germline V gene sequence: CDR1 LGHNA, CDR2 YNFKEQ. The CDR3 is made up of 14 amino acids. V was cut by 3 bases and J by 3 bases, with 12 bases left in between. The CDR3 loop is CASSQGQDFYEQYF. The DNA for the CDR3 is TGTGCCAGCAGCCAGGGGCAGGACTTCTACGAGCAGTACTTC.

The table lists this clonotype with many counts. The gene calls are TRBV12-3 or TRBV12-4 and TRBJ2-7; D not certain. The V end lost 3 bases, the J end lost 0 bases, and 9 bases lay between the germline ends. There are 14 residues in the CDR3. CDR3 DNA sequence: TGTGCCAGCAGTTTCGGACGGAGCTCCTACGAGCAGTACTTC. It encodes CASSFGRSSYEQYF.

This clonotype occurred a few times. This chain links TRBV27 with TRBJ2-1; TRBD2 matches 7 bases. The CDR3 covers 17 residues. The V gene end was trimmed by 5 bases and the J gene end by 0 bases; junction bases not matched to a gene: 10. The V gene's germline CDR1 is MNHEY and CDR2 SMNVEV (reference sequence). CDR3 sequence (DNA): TGTGCCAGCAGTCCCTTCCCTGGCGGGAGCTCCTACAATGAGCAGTTCTTC. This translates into CASSPFPGGSSYNEQFF.

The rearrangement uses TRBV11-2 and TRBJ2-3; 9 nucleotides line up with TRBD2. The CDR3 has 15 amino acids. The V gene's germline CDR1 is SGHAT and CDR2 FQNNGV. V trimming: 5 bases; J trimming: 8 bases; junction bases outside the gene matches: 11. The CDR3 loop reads CASSPRGGGAGTQYF. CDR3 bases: TGTGCCAGCAGCCCCCGGGGCGGGGGGGCTGGTACGCAGTATTTT.

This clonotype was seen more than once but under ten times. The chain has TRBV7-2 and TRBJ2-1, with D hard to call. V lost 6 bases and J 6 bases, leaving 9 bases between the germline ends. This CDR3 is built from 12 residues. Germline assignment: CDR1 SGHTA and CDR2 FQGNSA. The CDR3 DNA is TGTGCCAGCAGGATGACCCTCAATGAGCAGTTCTTC. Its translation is CASRMTLNEQFF.

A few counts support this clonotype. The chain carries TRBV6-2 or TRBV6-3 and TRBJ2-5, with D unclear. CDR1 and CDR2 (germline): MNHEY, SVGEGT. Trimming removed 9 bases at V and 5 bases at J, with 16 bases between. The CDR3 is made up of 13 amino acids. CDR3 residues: CASHDQRRETQYF. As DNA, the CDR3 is TGTGCCAGTCACGACCAACGAAGGGAGACCCAGTACTTC.